The entry below describes one T cell receptor beta chain. This record comes from a study of Ad26.COV2.S vaccination and SARS-CoV-2 variants. As for the study in general: The donor belonged to the COV1001 Ad26.COV2.S trial arm. Ad26.COV2.S given intramuscularly, once or twice 56 days apart.

As to treatment: about 20 received Ad26.COV2.S at low or high dose, single or two shots; about five received placebo; per-sample allocation not given. All samples were drawn on day 63, counting from the first vaccine or placebo injection. Boston hosted the donor, who was an adult aged 18-55 years. The method was immunoSEQ multiplex PCR; TCRdb's version includes in-frame clones alone and lacks a portion of them. Here the sample spans 400,000 to 450,000 clones, 75% to 95% being singletons. CDR1 and CDR2 (germline): KGHDR, SFDVKD. V lost 1 base and J lost 5; bases outside the gene matches: 5. The CDR3 runs to 15 residues.

Here the sequenced sample was peripheral blood, taken in a trial of Ad26.COV2.S vaccine versus placebo. The chain employs TRBV24-1 and TRBJ2-5, with 8 bases aligning to TRBD2. This TCR was sampled from a person aged 18-65 years who received the Ad26.COV2.S COVID-19 vaccine or a placebo. The CDR3 here is CATSDFAGRGETQYF. In DNA, the CDR3 is TGTGCCACCAGTGATTTTGCCGGGAGGGGTGAGACCCAGTACTTC.